The sequence of this T cell receptor (beta chain) was determined in a study of blood T cells in healthy people across ages. Isolated per sample were at least 7 million PBMCs. In germline, CDR1 is DFQATT, CDR2 SNEGSKA (reference sequence). The CDR3 contains 14 residues. Trimming took 0 bases from V and 7 from J, leaving 15 bases between them. Primed by a sample-barcoded 5' primer and a J-beta primer mix, a second PCR proceeded for roughly 6 to 12 cycles. TCRdb redid the calling of the 5' RACE reads with MiXCR, one entry per CDR3 protein. The table includes some 1.5 million distinct CDR3 sequences, under 55% detected once.

This receptor was obtained from a woman between 18 and 29 years old in good health. V usage is TRBV20-1 and J usage is TRBJ1-2; D may be TRBD1 (6 bases). The sequenced sample consisted of blood. CDR3 loop: CSARDSGGSSGYTF. The CDR3 nucleotides read TGCAGTGCTAGAGATTCGGGGGGCAGTAGTGGCTACACCTTC.